The 3 T cell receptor beta chains given below trace back to one sample, sequenced in a study of shared clonotypes between healthy human individuals. Naive CD8 cells comprised CD45RO-negative, CCR7-positively selected cells, excluding terminally differentiated effector memory CD45RA+ cells. This table comes from immunoSEQ multiplex PCR, and its TCRdb copy is limited to in-frame clones, with some not included. The profile shows roughly 770,000 clones, 96% of them singletons. Input material: naive CD8+ T cells sorted from blood. Source of these receptors: a man under 40 in good health.

The rearrangement joins TRBV29-1 to TRBJ2-1; 7 bases are shared with TRBD1. Per the germline V gene, CDR1 is SQVTM and CDR2 is ANQGSEA. This CDR3 contains 14 residues. J lost 6 bases, V lost 5 bases, and 10 bases had no gene match. The CDR3 is CSVSVQGRFNEQFF. CDR3 DNA sequence: TGCAGCGTTTCGGTACAGGGGCGTTTCAATGAGCAGTTCTTC.

The DNA of the CDR3 is TGTGCCAGCAGCCCCCTTAGCGGGAGTAACTACAATGAGCAGTTCTTC. This translates into CASSPLSGSNYNEQFF. J is TRBJ2-1 and V is TRBV6-6; TRBD2 agrees at 9 bases. With 6 bases clipped from V and 3 bases from J, the junction kept 9 bases outside the gene matches. This CDR3 is 16 amino acids long. Per germline, CDR1 MNHNY and CDR2 SVGAGI (reference sequence).

Comments on this clone: The sample contains more than one DNA sequence encoding this CDR3. The chain links TRBV6-5 to TRBJ1-2; D is unclear. Trimming removed 2 bases from V and 4 bases from J, with 8 bases in between. The CDR3 is 13 residues long. Germline values: CDR1 MNHEY, CDR2 SVGAGI. The CDR3 reads CASSYGTSYGYTF. In DNA form, the CDR3 reads TGTGCCAGCAGTTACGGAACCTCCTATGGCTACACCTTC.